The 14 T cell receptor beta chains reported below all come from one sample, sequenced in a study of Graves' ophthalmopathy and Graves' hyperthyroidism. From RNA, the CDR3 regions of TCR beta chains were amplified and sequenced. Second-round multiplex PCR came after a first-round RT-PCR that employed HTBI primers. TCRdb recomputed calls from the multiplex PCR reads with MiXCR, one row per CDR3 protein. Among almost 400,000 distinct CDR3 sequences listed, around 18% were seen once. The sample taken for sequencing was peripheral blood. The receptors stem from a woman aged 18 to 35 with Graves' ophthalmopathy.

There are many counts of this clonotype. This chain joins TRBV2 and TRBJ1-2; D unresolved. The germline CDR1 and CDR2 sequences are SNHLY and FYNNEI. The CDR3 covers 12 residues. V was clipped by 4 bases and J by 1 base, with 4 bases between them. The DNA of the CDR3 is TGTGCCAGCAGTGTGGTTAACTATGGCTACACCTTC. This encodes CASSVVNYGYTF.

This clonotype was recorded many times. The chain links TRBV28 to TRBJ2-7; TRBD2 agrees at 15 bases. CDR1 and CDR2 (germline): MDHEN, SYDVKM. The CDR3 totals 20 residues. The J segment lost 2 bases and the V segment lost 4 bases, leaving 15 bases of the junction unmatched. The CDR3 DNA reads as TGTGCCAGCAGTTCCGCTTCTCCGGGACTAGCGGGAGGTATTCCCTACGAGCAGTACTTC. Its protein product is CASSSASPGLAGGIPYEQYF.

This clonotype was counted at least ten times. This chain joins TRBV12-3 or TRBV12-4 and TRBJ1-5; TRBD1 matches at 7 bases. The CDR3 is made up of 16 amino acids. V lost 5 bases and J lost 1; bases outside the gene matches: 8. DNA for the CDR3: TGTGCCAGCAGTGAAACTTGGACAGGAAGCAATCAGCCCCAGCATTTT. Its translation: CASSETWTGSNQPQHF.

The rearrangement links TRBV7-9 to TRBJ2-2; no clear D. V was shortened by 5 bases and J by 0 bases, with 10 bases between the two germline ends. Germline V gives CDR1 SEHNR, CDR2 FQNEAQ (reference sequence). The CDR3 has 15 residues. The CDR3 nucleotides read TGTGCCAGCAGCCTTGTTCCGGCGAACACCGGGGAGCTGTTTTTT. Amino acids: CASSLVPANTGELFF.

This clonotype occurred many times. The chain combines TRBV12-3 or TRBV12-4 with TRBJ1-5, with a tentative D call TRBD1 (5 bases). The CDR3 consists of 14 residues. Trimming removed 7 bases at V and 4 bases at J, with 14 bases between. CDR3 coding DNA: TGTGCCAGCACCCTGGGACCGAGTAATCAGCCCCAGCATTTT. Protein sequence: CASTLGPSNQPQHF.

This clonotype was picked up many times. The chain has TRBV6-4 and TRBJ2-2; possibly TRBD1 or TRBD2 for D (5 bases each). Germline V gene sequence: CDR1 MRHNA, CDR2 SNTAGT. V dropped 6 bases and J dropped 0 bases, with 17 bases sitting between them. The CDR3 has 17 amino acids. The DNA of the CDR3 is TGTGCCAGCAGGCGGGTTGCATGGGGGACGAACACCGGGGAGCTGTTTTTT. Protein sequence: CASRRVAWGTNTGELFF.

This chain links TRBV19 with TRBJ1-1, with TRBD1 matching over 9 bases. Per the germline V gene, CDR1 is LNHDA and CDR2 is SQIVND (reference sequence). This CDR3 has 15 amino acids. V shed 5 bases and J 5 bases; nucleotides not matched to a gene: 9. In DNA form, the CDR3 reads TGTGCCAGTAGTGTACAGGGGGCACTCGGGACTGAAGCTTTCTTT. It specifies CASSVQGALGTEAFF.

The sample holds many counts of this clonotype. The V and J genes are TRBV6-1 and TRBJ2-5, with TRBD2 identical over 7 bases. The CDR3 runs 12 residues. Germline loops: CDR1 MNHNS, CDR2 SASEGT. V shed 10 bases and J 4 bases; nucleotides not matched to a gene: 6. In nucleotides, the CDR3 is TGTGCCACCGGACTAGTCCGAGAGACCCAGTACTTC. Its protein is CATGLVRETQYF.

This clonotype appeared a few times. The chain couples TRBV7-8 to TRBJ2-7; D is uncertain. The CDR3 covers 16 residues. The V gene's germline CDR1 is SGHVS and CDR2 FQNEAQ. The ends were cut back, 3 bases at V and 4 bases at J, with 19 bases in the middle. The CDR3 region is CASSFPSNSLQYEQYF. The CDR3 DNA reads as TGTGCCAGCAGCTTTCCATCAAACAGCCTACAATACGAGCAGTACTTC.

This clonotype occurred many times. In DNA form, the CDR3 reads TGTGCCAGCAGGAACAGGGGTCCGAATCAGCCCCAGCATTTT. Its translation is CASRNRGPNQPQHF. The chain links TRBV28 to TRBJ1-5, with 7 bases lining up with TRBD1. J was trimmed by 4 bases and V by 6 bases; bases with no gene match: 6. The CDR3 sequence is 14 residues long. The germline gives CDR1 MDHEN, CDR2 SYDVKM.

In its sample, this clonotype was seen many times. The chain uses TRBV7-2 and TRBJ2-2; no firm D call. V was trimmed by 1 base and J by 3 bases, leaving 12 bases between them. The CDR3 totals 16 residues. The germline CDR1 and CDR2 sequences are SGHTA and FQGNSA. The CDR3 DNA follows: TGTGCCAGCAGCTTAGGCTTTCAGAGCTACACCGGGGAGCTGTTTTTT. It specifies CASSLGFQSYTGELFF.

This clonotype appeared many times. This sequence joins TRBV6-1 and TRBJ2-4; D is perhaps TRBD2 (6 bases). The ends were cut back, 8 bases at V and 3 bases at J, with 23 bases in the middle. Germline V gene lookup returns CDR1 MNHNS and CDR2 SASEGT. The CDR3 is 17 amino acids. The CDR3 is CASLAPLGRTLKNIQYF. CDR3 nucleotides: TGTGCCAGCTTGGCCCCCTTGGGGAGGACCCTCAAAAACATTCAGTACTTC.

V gene TRBV6-5 combines with J gene TRBJ1-2, with no clear D. The V end lost 3 bases, the J end lost 2 bases, and 10 bases lay between the germline ends. The length of the CDR3 is 14 residues. In germline, CDR1 is MNHEY, CDR2 SVGAGI. The CDR3 protein is CASSYGSQNYGYTF. The CDR3 bases are TGTGCCAGCAGTTATGGTAGTCAGAACTATGGCTACACCTTC.

Many counts were recorded for this clonotype. The chain carries TRBV7-2 and TRBJ2-2; no clear D gene. V lost 5 bases and J lost 0, with 10 bases in between. Germline V gene data show CDR1 as SGHTA and CDR2 as FQGNSA. CDR3 length: 15 residues. CDR3 bases: TGTGCCAGCAGCCCCGGTCTAGCGAACACCGGGGAGCTGTTTTTT. Translated, it gives CASSPGLANTGELFF.